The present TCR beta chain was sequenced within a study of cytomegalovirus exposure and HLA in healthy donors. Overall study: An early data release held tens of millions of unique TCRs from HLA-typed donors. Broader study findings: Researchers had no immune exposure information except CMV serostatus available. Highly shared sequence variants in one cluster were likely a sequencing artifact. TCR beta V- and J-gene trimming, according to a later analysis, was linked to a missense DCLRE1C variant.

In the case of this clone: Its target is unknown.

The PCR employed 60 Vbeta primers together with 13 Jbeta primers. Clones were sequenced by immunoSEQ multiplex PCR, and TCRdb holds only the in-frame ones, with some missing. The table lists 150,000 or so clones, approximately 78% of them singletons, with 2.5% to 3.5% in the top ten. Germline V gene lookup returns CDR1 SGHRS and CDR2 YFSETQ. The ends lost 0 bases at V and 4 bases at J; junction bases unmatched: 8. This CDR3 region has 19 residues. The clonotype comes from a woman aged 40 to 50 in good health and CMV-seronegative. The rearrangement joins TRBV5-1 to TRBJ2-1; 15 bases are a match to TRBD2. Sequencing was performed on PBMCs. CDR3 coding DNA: TGCGCCAGCAGCTTGGTGGGACTAGCGGGGGGTCCGAATTACAATGAGCAGTTCTTC. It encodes CASSLVGLAGGPNYNEQFF.